This TCR beta chain is from a study of cytomegalovirus exposure and HLA in healthy donors. The study ran its PCR with 60 Vbeta and 13 Jbeta primers. Clones were read by immunoSEQ multiplex PCR, and TCRdb kept only the in-frame ones, dropping some. The sample consists of under 150,000 clones, 79% of them appearing once. As for this clone: Its antigen remains unknown.

The CDR3 loop spans 15 amino acids. Germline loops: CDR1 SGHVS, CDR2 FNYEAQ. V gave up 4 bases and J gave up 0 bases, with 11 bases separating them. Study-wide results and limits: In a later analysis, parvovirus B19, influenza, CMV and Epstein-Barr virus appeared linked to several top co-occurrence clusters. The likely explanation for a cluster of highly shared sequence variants was sequencing artifact. Presence/absence analyses took donor sequencing depth as roughly uniform. Earlier analysis found most TCR beta V segments productive about 87% or about 30% of the time.

Sequenced input: PBMCs. J is TRBJ2-3 and V is TRBV7-6, with D tentatively TRBD2 (5 bases). The TCR originated in a woman between 35 and 50 years old in good health and CMV-seropositive. DNA for the CDR3: TGTGCCAGCAGCTCTATGACTACTAGCACAGATACGCAGTATTTT. Its translation is CASSSMTTSTDTQYF.